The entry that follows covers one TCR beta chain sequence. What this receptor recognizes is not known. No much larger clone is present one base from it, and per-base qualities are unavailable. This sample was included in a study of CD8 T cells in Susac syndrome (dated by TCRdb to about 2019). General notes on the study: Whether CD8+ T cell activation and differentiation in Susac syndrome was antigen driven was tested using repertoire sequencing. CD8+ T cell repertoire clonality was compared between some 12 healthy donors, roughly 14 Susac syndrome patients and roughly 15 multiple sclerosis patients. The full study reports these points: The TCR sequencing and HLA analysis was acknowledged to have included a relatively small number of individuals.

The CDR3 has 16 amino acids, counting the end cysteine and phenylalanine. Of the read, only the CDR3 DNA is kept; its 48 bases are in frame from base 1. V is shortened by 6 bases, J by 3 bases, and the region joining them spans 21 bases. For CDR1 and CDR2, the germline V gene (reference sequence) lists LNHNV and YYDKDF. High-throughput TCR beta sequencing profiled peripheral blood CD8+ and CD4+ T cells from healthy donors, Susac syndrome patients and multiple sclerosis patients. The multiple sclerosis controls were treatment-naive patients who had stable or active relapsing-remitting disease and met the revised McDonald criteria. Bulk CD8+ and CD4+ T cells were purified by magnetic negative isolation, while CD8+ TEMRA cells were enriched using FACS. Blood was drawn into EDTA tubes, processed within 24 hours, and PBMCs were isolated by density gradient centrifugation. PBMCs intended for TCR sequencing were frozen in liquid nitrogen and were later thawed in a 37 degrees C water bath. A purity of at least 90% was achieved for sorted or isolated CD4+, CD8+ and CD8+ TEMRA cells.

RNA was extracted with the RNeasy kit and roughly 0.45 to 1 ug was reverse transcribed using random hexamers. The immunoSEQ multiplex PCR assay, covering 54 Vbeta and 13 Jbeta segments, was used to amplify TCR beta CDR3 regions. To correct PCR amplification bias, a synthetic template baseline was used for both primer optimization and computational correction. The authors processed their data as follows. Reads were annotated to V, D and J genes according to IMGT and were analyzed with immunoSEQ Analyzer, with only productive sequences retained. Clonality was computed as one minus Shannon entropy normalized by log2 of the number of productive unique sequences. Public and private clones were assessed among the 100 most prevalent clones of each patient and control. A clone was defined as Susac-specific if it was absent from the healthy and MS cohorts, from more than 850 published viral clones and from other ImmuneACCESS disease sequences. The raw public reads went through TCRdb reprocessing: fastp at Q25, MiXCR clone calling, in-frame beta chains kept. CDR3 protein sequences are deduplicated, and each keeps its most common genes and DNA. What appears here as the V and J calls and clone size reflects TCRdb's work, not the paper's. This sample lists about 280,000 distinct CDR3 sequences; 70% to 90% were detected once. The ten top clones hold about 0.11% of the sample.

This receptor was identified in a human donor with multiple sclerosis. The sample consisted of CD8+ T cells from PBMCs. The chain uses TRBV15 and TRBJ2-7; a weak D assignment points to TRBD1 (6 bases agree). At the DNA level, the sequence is TGTGCCACCAGTACAGGGATGGGGGCTCTAGGCTACGAGCAGTACTTC. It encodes CATSTGMGALGYEQYF.